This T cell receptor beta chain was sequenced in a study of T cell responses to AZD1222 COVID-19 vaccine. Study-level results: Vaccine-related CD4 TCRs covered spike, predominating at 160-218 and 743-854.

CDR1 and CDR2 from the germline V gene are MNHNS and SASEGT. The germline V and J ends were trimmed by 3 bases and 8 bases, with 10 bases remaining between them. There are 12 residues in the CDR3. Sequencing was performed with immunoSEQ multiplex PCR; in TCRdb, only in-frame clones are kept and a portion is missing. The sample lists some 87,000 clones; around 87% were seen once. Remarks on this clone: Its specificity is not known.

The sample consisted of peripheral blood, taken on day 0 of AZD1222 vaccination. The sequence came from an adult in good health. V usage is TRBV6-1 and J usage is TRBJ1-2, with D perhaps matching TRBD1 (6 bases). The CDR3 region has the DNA TGTGCCAGCAGTGATCAAGGGGGAGGCTACACCTTC. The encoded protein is CASSDQGGGYTF.